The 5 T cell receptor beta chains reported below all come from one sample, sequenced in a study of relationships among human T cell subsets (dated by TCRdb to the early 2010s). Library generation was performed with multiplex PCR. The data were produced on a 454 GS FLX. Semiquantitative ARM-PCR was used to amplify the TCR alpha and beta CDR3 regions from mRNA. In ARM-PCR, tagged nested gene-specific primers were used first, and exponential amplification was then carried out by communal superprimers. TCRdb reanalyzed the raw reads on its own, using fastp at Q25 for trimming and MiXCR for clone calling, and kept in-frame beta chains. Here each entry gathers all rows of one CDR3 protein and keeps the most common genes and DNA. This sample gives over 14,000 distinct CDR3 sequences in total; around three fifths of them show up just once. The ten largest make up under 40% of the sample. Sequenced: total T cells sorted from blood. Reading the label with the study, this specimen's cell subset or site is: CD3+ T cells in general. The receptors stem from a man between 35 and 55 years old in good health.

CDR3 DNA: TGTGCCAGCAGTTACAAACACAGGGGCTATGGCTACACCTTC. Translation gives CASSYKHRGYGYTF. V and J are TRBV28 and TRBJ1-2, with 7 bases fitting TRBD1. This CDR3 is 14 amino acids long. The germline V gene has CDR1 MDHEN and CDR2 SYDVKM. V was pared by 4 bases and J by 4 bases, with 6 bases of the junction left unmatched.

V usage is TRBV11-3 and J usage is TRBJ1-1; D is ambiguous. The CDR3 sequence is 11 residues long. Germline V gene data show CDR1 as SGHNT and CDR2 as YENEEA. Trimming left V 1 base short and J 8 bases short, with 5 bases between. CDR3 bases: TGTGCCAGCAGCTTAGGCGCGGAAGCTTTCTTT. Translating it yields CASSLGAEAFF.

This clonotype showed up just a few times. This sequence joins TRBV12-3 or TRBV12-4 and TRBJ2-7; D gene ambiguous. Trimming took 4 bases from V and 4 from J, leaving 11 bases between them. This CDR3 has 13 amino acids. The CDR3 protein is CASSSPTLYEQYF. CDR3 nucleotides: TGTGCCAGCAGTTCTCCGACACTGTACGAGCAGTACTTC.

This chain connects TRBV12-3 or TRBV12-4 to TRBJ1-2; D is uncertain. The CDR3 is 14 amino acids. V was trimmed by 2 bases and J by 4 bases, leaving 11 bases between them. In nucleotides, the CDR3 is TGTGCCAGCAGTTTATTCCGGGCTAGCTATGGCTACACCTTC. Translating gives CASSLFRASYGYTF.

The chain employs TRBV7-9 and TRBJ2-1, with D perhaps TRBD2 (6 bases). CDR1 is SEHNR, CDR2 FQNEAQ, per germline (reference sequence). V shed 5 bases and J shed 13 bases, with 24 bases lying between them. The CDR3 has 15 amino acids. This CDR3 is CASSPPGGLVRRQFF. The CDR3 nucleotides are TGTGCCAGCAGCCCACCCGGAGGGTTGGTACGTCGTCAGTTCTTC.